A selection of T cell receptor beta chains follows, all from one sample in a study of cytomegalovirus exposure and HLA in healthy donors. TCRdb's table, derived via immunoSEQ multiplex PCR, lists solely in-frame clones and lacks some. Altogether 200,000 or so clones are present, about 83% being singletons, with the ten largest covering roughly 1.3%. Sequenced: PBMCs. The receptor source for this set is a human donor in good health. CDR3s include the opening cysteine and the closing phenylalanine or tryptophan. A D gene is named only where the DNA matches it firmly. Size is stated for part of the rows, as once, few or many counts, or as a class when the clone is expanded.

CDR3aa: CASSDGPGLTQYF
CDR3nt: TGTGCCAGCAGTGACGGTCCGGGACTAACCCAGTACTTC
abundance: .
d_gene: TRBD2
len: 13
v_gene: TRBV6-4
j_gene: TRBJ2-5

CDR3aa: CASSLWGTGMNTEAFF
CDR3nt: TGTGCCAGCAGTTTATGGGGGACAGGTATGAACACTGAAGCTTTCTTT
abundance: .
d_gene: TRBD1
len: 16
v_gene: TRBV28
j_gene: TRBJ1-1

CDR3aa: CASSFLTGKGTQYF
CDR3nt: TGTGCCAGCAGTTTCTTGACAGGAAAAGGTACGCAGTATTTT
abundance: .
d_gene: .
len: 14
v_gene: TRBV27
j_gene: TRBJ2-3

CDR3aa: CASRNRGRAFF
CDR3nt: TGTGCCAGCAGGAACAGGGGGAGAGCTTTCTTT
abundance: .
d_gene: TRBD1
len: 11
v_gene: TRBV6-4
j_gene: TRBJ1-1

CDR3aa: CASSHPLGRGPSYEQYF
CDR3nt: TGTGCCAGCAGCCACCCCCTTGGCAGGGGACCTTCCTACGAGCAGTACTTC
abundance: .
d_gene: .
len: 17
v_gene: TRBV7-9
j_gene: TRBJ2-7

CDR3aa: CASSPGTSNNEQFF
CDR3nt: TGTGCCAGCAGCCCAGGGACTAGTAACAATGAGCAGTTCTTC
abundance: .
d_gene: TRBD2
len: 14
v_gene: TRBV7-3
j_gene: TRBJ2-1

CDR3aa: CASSPRGLRGDEQFF
CDR3nt: TGTGCCAGCAGTCCCAGGGGGCTCCGTGGAGATGAGCAGTTCTTC
abundance: .
d_gene: TRBD1
len: 15
v_gene: TRBV7-9
j_gene: TRBJ2-1

CDR3aa: CASSSSVGVAGNTIYF
CDR3nt: TGTGCCAGCAGCTCATCGGTCGGGGTAGCAGGAAACACCATATATTTT
abundance: .
d_gene: .
len: 16
v_gene: TRBV9
j_gene: TRBJ1-3

CDR3aa: CASSLVSTRVNTDTQYF
CDR3nt: TGTGCCAGCAGCTTAGTTAGCACCAGGGTGAACACAGATACGCAGTATTTT
abundance: .
d_gene: .
len: 17
v_gene: TRBV7-2
j_gene: TRBJ2-3

CDR3aa: CASSPKGADTEAFF
CDR3nt: TGTGCCAGCAGCCCGAAGGGGGCGGATACTGAAGCTTTCTTT
abundance: few
d_gene: TRBD1
len: 14
v_gene: TRBV27
j_gene: TRBJ1-1

CDR3aa: CASSYSGQTYEQYF
CDR3nt: TGTGCCAGCAGTTACAGCGGACAGACCTACGAGCAGTACTTC
abundance: .
d_gene: .
len: 14
v_gene: TRBV6-6
j_gene: TRBJ2-7

CDR3aa: CASSLARVDQNTEAFF
CDR3nt: TGCGCCAGCAGCTTGGCCAGGGTGGACCAGAACACTGAAGCTTTCTTT
abundance: .
d_gene: .
len: 16
v_gene: TRBV5-1
j_gene: TRBJ1-1

CDR3aa: CASSERSGRYEQYF
CDR3nt: TGTGCCAGCAGTGAACGTAGCGGTAGATACGAGCAGTACTTC
abundance: .
d_gene: .
len: 14
v_gene: TRBV2
j_gene: TRBJ2-7